In its sample, the clone carrying this T cell receptor beta chain was seen once. Its antigen is as yet unknown. TCRdb's copy holds only in-frame clones and misses some; the assay was immunoSEQ multiplex PCR. The table has 300,000 to 400,000 clones, 75% to 90% seen once; the top ten hold roughly 0.75%. These data belong to a study of cytomegalovirus exposure and HLA in healthy donors. In the study overall: The same platform was used for the 110 or so validation repertoires and the roughly 730 first-cohort repertoires, a later analysis reported. Study-level points and caveats: Specific recognition of CMV antigens was confirmed in vitro for three chains (all CMV-associated). The authors listed about 170 TCR beta chains as cytomegalovirus-associated. A classifier reportedly called cytomegalovirus status with high sensitivity and specificity.

V trimming: 3 bases; J trimming: 7 bases; junction bases outside the gene matches: 10. Germline-derived CDR1 and CDR2 are MGHRA and YSYEKL. This CDR3 is 16 amino acids long. V is TRBV4-1 and J is TRBJ2-7; 12 nucleotides align to TRBD2. Sequencing input: PBMCs. The receptor comes from a woman younger than 35 in good health and CMV-seronegative. The CDR3 sequence is CASSQRGGLAGEEQYF. The CDR3 DNA reads TGCGCCAGCAGCCAGAGAGGGGGACTAGCGGGTGAAGAGCAGTACTTC.